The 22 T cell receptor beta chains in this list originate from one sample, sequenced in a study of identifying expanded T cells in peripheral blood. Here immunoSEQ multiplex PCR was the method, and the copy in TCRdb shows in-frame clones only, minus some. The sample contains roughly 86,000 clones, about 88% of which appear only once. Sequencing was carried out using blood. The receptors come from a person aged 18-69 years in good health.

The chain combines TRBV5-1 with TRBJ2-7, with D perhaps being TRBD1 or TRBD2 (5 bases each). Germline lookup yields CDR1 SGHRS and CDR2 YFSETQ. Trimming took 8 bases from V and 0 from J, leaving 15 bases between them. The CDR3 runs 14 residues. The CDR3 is CASGPGTSSYEQYF. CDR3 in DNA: TGCGCCAGTGGGCCCGGGACGTCCTCCTACGAGCAGTACTTC.

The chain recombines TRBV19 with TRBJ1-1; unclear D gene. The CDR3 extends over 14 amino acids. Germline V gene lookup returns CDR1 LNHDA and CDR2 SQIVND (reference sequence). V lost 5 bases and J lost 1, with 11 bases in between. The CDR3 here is CASSFPQANTEAFF. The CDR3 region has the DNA TGTGCCAGTAGTTTCCCCCAGGCGAACACTGAAGCTTTCTTT.

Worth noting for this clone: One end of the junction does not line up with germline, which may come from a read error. The CDR3 is CASSFTRGQALF. CDR3 coding DNA: TGTGCCAGCAGTTTTACAAGGGGACAGGCCTTATTC. This chain uses TRBV27 with TRBJ1-2, with 8 bases identical to TRBD1. The CDR3 totals 12 residues. Germline V gene lookup returns CDR1 MNHEY and CDR2 SMNVEV (reference sequence).

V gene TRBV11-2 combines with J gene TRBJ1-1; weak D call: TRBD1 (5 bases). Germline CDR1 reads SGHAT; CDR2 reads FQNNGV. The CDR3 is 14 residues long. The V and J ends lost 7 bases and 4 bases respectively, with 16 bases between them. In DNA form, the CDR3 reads TGTGCCAGCATGCGTCTTGGGGGAGGCACTGAAGCTTTCTTT. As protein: CASMRLGGGTEAFF.

In DNA form, the CDR3 reads TGTGCCTGGAGGGGGGGGTGCGGGGCATCCGGGGAGCTGTTTTTT. It is translated as CAWRGGCGASGELFF. This sequence joins TRBV30 and TRBJ2-2; 7 bases are a match to TRBD2. Germline lookup yields CDR1 GTSNPN and CDR2 SVGIG (reference sequence). The CDR3 runs to 15 residues. Trimming removed 3 bases from V and 6 bases from J; junction bases left unmatched: 10.

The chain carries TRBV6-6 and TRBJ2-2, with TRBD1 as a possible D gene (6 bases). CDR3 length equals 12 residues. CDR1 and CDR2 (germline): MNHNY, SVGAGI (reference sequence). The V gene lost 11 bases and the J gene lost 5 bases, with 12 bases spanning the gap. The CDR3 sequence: CAAEQGTGELFF. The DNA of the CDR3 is TGTGCCGCTGAACAGGGAACCGGGGAGCTGTTTTTT.

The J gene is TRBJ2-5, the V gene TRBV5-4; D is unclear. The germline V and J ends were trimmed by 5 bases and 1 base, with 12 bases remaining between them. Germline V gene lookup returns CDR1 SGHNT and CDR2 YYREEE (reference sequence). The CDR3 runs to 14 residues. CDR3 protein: CASSLQDLQETQYF. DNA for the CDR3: TGTGCCAGCAGTCTACAAGATCTCCAAGAGACCCAGTACTTC.

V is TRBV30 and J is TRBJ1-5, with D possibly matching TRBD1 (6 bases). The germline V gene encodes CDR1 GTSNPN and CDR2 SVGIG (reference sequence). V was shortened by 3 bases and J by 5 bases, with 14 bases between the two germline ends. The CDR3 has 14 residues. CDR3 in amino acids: CAWRLGGRDQPQHF. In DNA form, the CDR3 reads TGTGCCTGGAGACTGGGGGGGCGGGATCAGCCCCAGCATTTT.

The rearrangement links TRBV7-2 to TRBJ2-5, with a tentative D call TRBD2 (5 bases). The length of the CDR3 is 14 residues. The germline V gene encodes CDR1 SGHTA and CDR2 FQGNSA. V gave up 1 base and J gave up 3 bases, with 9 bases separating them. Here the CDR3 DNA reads TGTGCCAGCAGCTTAGTCTCCGGGAAAGAGACCCAGTACTTC. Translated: CASSLVSGKETQYF.

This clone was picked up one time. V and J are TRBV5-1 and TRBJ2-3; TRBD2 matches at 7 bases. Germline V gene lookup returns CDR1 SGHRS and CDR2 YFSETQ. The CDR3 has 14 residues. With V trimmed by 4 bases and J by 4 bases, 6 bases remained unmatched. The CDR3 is CASSPRGVADTQYF. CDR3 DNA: TGCGCCAGCAGCCCACGGGGGGTCGCAGATACGCAGTATTTT.

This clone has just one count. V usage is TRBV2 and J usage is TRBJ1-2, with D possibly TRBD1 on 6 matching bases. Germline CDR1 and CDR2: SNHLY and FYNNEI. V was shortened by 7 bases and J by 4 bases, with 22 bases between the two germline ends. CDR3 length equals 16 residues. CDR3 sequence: CASTGPPGAIGYGYTF. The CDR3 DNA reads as TGTGCCAGCACGGGGCCGCCGGGGGCGATCGGCTATGGCTACACCTTC.

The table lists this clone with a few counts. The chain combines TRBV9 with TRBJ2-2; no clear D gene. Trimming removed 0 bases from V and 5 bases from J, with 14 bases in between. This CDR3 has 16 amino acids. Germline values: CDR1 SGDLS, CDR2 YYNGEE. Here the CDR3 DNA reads TGTGCCAGCAGCGTAGTCGGATCGTCTGGGACCGGGGAGCTGTTTTTT. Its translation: CASSVVGSSGTGELFF.

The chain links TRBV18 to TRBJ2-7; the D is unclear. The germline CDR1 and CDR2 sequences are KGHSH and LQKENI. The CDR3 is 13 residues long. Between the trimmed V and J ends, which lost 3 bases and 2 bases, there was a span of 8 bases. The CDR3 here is CASSPTLTYEQYF. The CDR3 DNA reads TGTGCCAGCTCACCCACGCTAACCTACGAGCAGTACTTC.

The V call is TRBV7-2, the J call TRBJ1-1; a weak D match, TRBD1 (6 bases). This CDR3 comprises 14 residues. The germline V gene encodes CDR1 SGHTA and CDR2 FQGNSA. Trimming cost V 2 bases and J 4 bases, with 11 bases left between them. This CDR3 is CASSLQGFGTEAFF. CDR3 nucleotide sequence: TGTGCCAGCAGCTTACAGGGGTTCGGCACTGAAGCTTTCTTT.

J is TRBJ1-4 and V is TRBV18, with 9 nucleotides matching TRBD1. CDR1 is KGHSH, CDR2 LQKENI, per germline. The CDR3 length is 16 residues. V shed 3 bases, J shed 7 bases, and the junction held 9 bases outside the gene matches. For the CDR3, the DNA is TGTGCCAGCTCACCCCTCGGGCAGGACAGGGGTGAAAAACTGTTTTTT. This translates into CASSPLGQDRGEKLFF.

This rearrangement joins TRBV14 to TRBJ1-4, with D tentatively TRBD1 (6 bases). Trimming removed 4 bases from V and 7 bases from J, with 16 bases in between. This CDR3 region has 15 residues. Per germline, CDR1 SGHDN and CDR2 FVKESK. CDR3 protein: CASSRARGEAEKLFF. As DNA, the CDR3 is TGTGCCAGCAGCCGCGCTAGGGGGGAAGCTGAAAAACTGTTTTTT.

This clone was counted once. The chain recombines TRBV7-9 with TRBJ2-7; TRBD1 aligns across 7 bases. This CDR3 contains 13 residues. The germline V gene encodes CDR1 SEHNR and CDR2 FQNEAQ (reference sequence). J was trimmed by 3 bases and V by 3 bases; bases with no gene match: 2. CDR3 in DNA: TGTGCCAGCAGCTTCCGGGACAGCTACGAGCAGTACTTC. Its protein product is CASSFRDSYEQYF.

CDR3 bases: TGTGCCAGCAGTTACGAGACAGGGAGCACAGATACGCAGTATTTT. This gives the protein CASSYETGSTDTQYF. V and J are TRBV6-5 and TRBJ2-3; 7 positions match TRBD1. The CDR3 sequence is 15 residues long. J lost 0 bases, V lost 2 bases, and 2 bases had no gene match. The germline CDR1 and CDR2 sequences are MNHEY and SVGAGI.

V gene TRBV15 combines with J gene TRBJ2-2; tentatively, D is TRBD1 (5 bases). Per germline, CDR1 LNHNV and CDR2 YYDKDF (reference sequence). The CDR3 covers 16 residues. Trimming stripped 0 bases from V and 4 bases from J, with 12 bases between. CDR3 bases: TGTGCCACCAGCAGAGATCCGCCAGGGCGCACCGGGGAGCTGTTTTTT. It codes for CATSRDPPGRTGELFF.

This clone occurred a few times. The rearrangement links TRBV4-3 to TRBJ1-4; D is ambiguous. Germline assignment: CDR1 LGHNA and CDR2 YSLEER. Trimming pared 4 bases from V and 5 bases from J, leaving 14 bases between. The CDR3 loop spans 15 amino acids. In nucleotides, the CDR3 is TGCGCCAGCAGCCCAGCAAGGCAGACAAATGAAAAACTGTTTTTT. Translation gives CASSPARQTNEKLFF.

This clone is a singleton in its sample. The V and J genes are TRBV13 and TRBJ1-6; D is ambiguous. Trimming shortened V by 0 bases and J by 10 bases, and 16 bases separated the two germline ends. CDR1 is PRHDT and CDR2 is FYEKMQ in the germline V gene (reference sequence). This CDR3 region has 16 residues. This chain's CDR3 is CASSLGLLKLDSPLHF. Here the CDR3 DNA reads TGTGCCAGCAGCTTAGGCCTTTTGAAATTGGACTCACCCCTCCACTTT.

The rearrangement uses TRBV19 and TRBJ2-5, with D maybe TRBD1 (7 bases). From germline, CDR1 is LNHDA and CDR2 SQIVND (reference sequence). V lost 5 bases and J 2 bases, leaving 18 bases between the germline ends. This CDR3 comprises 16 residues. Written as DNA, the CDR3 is TGTGCCAGTAGTGGTTCAGGCGGGACAGCGCAAGAGACCCAGTACTTC. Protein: CASSGSGGTAQETQYF.